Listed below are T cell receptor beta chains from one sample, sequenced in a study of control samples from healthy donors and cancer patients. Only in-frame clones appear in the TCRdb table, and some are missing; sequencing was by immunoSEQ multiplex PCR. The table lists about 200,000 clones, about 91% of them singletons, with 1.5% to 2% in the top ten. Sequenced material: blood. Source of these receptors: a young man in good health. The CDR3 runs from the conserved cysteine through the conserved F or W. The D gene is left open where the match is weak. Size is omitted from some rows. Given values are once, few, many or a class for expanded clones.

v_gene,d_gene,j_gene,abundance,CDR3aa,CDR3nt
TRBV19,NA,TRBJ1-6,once,CASSSVASSSYNSPLHF,TGTGCCAGTAGTTCGGTTGCTTCGAGCTCCTATAATTCACCCCTCCACTTT
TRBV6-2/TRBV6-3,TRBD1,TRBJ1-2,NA,CASSWTGYGYTF,TGTGCCAGCAGTTGGACAGGGTATGGCTACACCTTC
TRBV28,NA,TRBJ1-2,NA,CASSLPDGGLSGYTF,TGTGCCAGCAGTTTACCAGACGGAGGTTTGAGCGGCTACACCTTC
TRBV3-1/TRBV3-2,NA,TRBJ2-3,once,CASSGPGRGTDTQYF,TGTGCCAGCAGCGGCCCTGGGCGCGGAACAGATACGCAGTATTTT
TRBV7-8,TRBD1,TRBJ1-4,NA,CASSSTGQTNEKLFF,TGTGCCAGCAGTTCGACAGGGCAAACTAATGAAAAACTGTTTTTT
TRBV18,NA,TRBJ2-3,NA,CASSPQSSVTDTQYF,TGTGCCAGCTCACCACAGTCTAGCGTCACAGATACGCAGTATTTT
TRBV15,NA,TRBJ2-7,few,CATSRLAQNEQYF,TGTGCCACCAGCAGACTAGCCCAAAACGAGCAGTACTTC
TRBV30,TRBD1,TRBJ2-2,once,CAWDKNRGPGELFF,TGTGCCTGGGATAAGAACAGGGGGCCCGGGGAGCTGTTTTTT
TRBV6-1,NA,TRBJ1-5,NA,CASSESGGVLQPQHF,TGTGCCAGCAGTGAAAGCGGGGGGGTTCTTCAGCCCCAGCATTTT
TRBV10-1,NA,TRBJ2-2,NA,CASSDPKLGRAGELFF,TGCGCCAGCAGTGACCCGAAACTAGGACGGGCCGGGGAGCTGTTTTTT
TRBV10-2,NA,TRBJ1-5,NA,CASSAYNQPQHF,TGCGCCAGCTCGGCGTACAATCAGCCCCAGCATTTT
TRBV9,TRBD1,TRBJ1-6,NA,CASSVGDREGGSPLHF,TGTGCCAGCAGCGTGGGGGACAGGGAAGGTGGCTCACCCCTCCACTTT
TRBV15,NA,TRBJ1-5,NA,CATSRSTNSQPQHF,TGTGCCACCAGCAGATCTACAAATAGTCAGCCCCAGCATTTT
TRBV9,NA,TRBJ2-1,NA,CASSVFSSYNEQFF,TGTGCCAGCAGCGTCTTCTCGAGCTACAATGAGCAGTTCTTC
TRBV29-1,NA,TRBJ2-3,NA,CSVDLAQTDTQYF,TGCAGCGTTGATTTAGCCCAAACAGATACGCAGTATTTT
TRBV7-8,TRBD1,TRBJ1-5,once,CASSLGTGAKASNQPQHF,TGTGCCAGCAGCTTAGGGACAGGGGCCAAGGCTAGCAATCAGCCCCAGCATTTT
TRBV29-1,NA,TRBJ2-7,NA,CSVELAGRYEQYF,TGCAGCGTTGAGTTGGCGGGCAGGTACGAGCAGTACTTC
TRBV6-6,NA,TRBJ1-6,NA,CASSQETRGNSPLHF,TGTGCCAGCAGCCAAGAGACTAGGGGTAATTCACCCCTCCACTTT
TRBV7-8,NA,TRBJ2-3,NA,CASSPRDGGTDTQYF,TGTGCCAGCAGCCCGCGCGACGGCGGCACAGATACGCAGTATTTT
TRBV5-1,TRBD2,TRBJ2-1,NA,CASSHGTSGGRDEQFF,TGCGCCAGCAGCCACGGGACTAGCGGGGGGCGCGATGAGCAGTTCTTC
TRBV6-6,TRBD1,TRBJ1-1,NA,CASSFRTGIRNTEAFF,TGTGCCAGCAGTTTTAGGACAGGGATTCGTAACACTGAAGCTTTCTTT
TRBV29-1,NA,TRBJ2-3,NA,CSVGGDTDTQYF,TGCAGCGTTGGCGGGGATACAGATACGCAGTATTTT
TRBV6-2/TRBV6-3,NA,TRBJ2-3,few,CASSYTSTDTQYF,TGTGCCAGCAGTTACACTAGCACAGATACGCAGTATTTT
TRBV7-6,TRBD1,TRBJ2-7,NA,CASSPGTVSYEQYF,TGTGCCAGCAGCCCCGGGACAGTCTCCTACGAGCAGTACTTC
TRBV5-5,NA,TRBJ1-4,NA,CASSSWEKLFF,TGTGCCAGCAGTAGCTGGGAAAAACTGTTTTTT
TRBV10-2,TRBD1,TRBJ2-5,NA,CASSDGTGYQETQYF,TGCGCCAGCAGTGATGGGACAGGGTACCAAGAGACCCAGTACTTC
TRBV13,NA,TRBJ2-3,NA,CASSLGTDTQYF,TGTGCCAGCAGCCTAGGCACAGATACGCAGTATTTT
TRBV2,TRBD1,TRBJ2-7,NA,CASSEGQGALSYEQYF,TGTGCCAGCAGTGAGGGACAGGGGGCCCTTTCCTACGAGCAGTACTTC
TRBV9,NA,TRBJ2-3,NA,CASSASIRTDTQYF,TGTGCCAGCAGCGCTTCGATCCGCACAGATACGCAGTATTTT
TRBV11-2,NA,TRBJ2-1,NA,CASSLGLNNEQFF,TGTGCCAGCAGCTTAGGCCTAAACAATGAGCAGTTCTTC
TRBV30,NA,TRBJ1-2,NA,CAWSDRVGGYTF,TGTGCCTGGAGTGACAGGGTTGGGGGCTACACCTTC
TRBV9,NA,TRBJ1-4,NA,CASSAGSTNEKLFF,TGTGCCAGCAGCGCCGGATCAACTAATGAAAAACTGTTTTTT
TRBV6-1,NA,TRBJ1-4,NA,CASSEARGSGEKLFF,TGTGCCAGCAGTGAAGCCCGGGGATCGGGTGAAAAACTGTTTTTT
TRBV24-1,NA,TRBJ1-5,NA,CATSGRIGQPQHF,TGTGCCACCAGTGGGCGAATCGGTCAGCCCCAGCATTTT
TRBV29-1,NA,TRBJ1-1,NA,CSVEGLRTEAFF,TGCAGCGTCGAAGGCCTCAGGACTGAAGCTTTCTTT
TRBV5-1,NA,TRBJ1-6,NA,CASSSRGPYNSPLHF,TGCGCCAGCAGCTCCCGGGGGCCCTATAATTCACCCCTCCACTTT
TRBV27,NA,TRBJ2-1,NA,CASSQGFDPYNEQFF,TGTGCCAGCAGTCAGGGATTCGATCCGTACAATGAGCAGTTCTTC
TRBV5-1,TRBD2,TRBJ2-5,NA,CASRIGLAGLEYF,TGCGCCAGCAGGATTGGCCTAGCGGGCCTCGAGTACTTC
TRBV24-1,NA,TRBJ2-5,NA,CATSDRLGTETQYF,TGTGCCACCAGTGATCGGTTGGGGACGGAGACCCAGTACTTC
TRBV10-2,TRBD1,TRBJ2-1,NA,CASSVGTGGWNEQFF,TGCGCCAGCAGTGTTGGGACAGGGGGCTGGAATGAGCAGTTCTTC
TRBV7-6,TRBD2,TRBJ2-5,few,CASTSGGTYQETQYF,TGTGCCAGCACTAGCGGGGGGACGTACCAAGAGACCCAGTACTTC
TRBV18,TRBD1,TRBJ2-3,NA,CASSLQDRDTQYF,TGTGCCAGCTCACTCCAGGACAGGGATACGCAGTATTTT
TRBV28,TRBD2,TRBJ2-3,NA,CASSPHSGGEDTQYF,TGTGCCAGCAGTCCACATAGCGGGGGGGAAGATACGCAGTATTTT
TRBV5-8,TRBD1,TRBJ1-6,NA,CASSPSRDRRAPLHF,TGTGCCAGCAGCCCTTCCCGGGACAGGAGGGCACCCCTCCACTTT
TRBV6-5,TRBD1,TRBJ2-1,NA,CASSRGTGDNEQFF,TGTGCCAGCAGCCGGGGGACAGGGGACAATGAGCAGTTCTTC
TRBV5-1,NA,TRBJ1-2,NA,CASRDPGASNYGYTF,TGCGCCAGCAGGGACCCGGGGGCGTCCAACTATGGCTACACCTTC
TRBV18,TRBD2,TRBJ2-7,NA,CASSAGLAGGVEQYF,TGTGCCAGCTCTGCGGGACTAGCGGGGGGAGTCGAGCAGTACTTC
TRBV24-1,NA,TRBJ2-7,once,CATSARPNSGTRSYEQYF,TGTGCCACCAGTGCCCGCCCAAACTCCGGGACAAGATCCTACGAGCAGTACTTC
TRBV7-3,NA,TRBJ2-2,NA,CASSLRARGRAGELFF,TGTGCCAGCAGCTTAAGGGCCAGGGGAAGAGCCGGGGAGCTGTTTTTT
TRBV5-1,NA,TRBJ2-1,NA,CASSLGWGTSEQFF,TGCGCCAGCAGCTTGGGGTGGGGAACATCAGAGCAGTTCTTC
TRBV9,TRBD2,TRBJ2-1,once,CASSVGGGPNEQFF,TGTGCCAGCAGCGTAGGCGGGGGGCCCAATGAGCAGTTCTTC
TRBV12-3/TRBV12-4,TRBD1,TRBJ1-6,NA,CASRQGYNSPLHF,TGTGCCAGCAGACAGGGGTATAATTCACCCCTCCACTTT
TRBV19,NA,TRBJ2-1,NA,CASSIDSLDGEQFF,TGTGCCAGTAGTATAGATTCCCTGGACGGAGAGCAGTTCTTC
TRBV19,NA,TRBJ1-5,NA,CASSPRPGPQHF,TGTGCCAGTAGTCCTCGGCCCGGGCCCCAGCATTTT
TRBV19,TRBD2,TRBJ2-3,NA,CASTLGRAGTDTQYF,TGTGCCAGTACGCTGGGGAGGGCTGGCACAGATACGCAGTATTTT
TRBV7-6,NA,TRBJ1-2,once,CASSLRASGNYGYTF,TGTGCCAGCAGCTTAAGGGCCTCAGGGAACTATGGCTACACCTTC
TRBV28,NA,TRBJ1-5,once,CASRKQTGSNQPQHF,TGTGCCAGCAGAAAGCAGACGGGTAGCAATCAGCCCCAGCATTTT